What follows are 9 T cell receptor beta chains derived from one specimen sequenced in a study of tumor-infiltrating lymphocytes in primary liver carcinoma. The authors took blood RNA from unsorted whole blood and also extracted germline DNA. The researchers produced TCR beta cDNA from 500 ng total RNA with a constant-region primer. Libraries of TCR beta came from three nested multiplex PCR rounds with slightly modified ARM-PCR. Forward primers for TRBV1-TRBV30 and a C-beta reverse primer served the first two PCR rounds, at about 11 cycles each. Using its own MiXCR run on the multiplex PCR reads, TCRdb lists one record per CDR3 protein. Found here are 330,000 or so distinct CDR3 sequences, roughly two thirds of them singletons; the top ten hold 5.5% to 7%. The specimen sequenced was peripheral blood. Receptors originate from a man aged 35 to 55 with primary liver carcinoma and hepatitis B virus infection.

On this clonotype: One end of the junction varies from germline; a read error may be responsible. The gene calls are TRBV6-2 or TRBV6-3 and TRBJ2-1; 10 bases agree with TRBD2. Germline CDR1 is MNHEY and CDR2 is SVGEGT. This CDR3 is 19 amino acids long. The CDR3 nucleotides are TGTGCCAGCAATTACCCGACAAAATGGACTAGCGGTCTATACAATGAGCAGTTCTTC. Translated: CASNYPTKWTSGLYNEQFF.

The rearrangement links TRBV12-3 or TRBV12-4 to TRBJ2-7; the D gene is possibly TRBD1 (6 bases). Trimming stripped 6 bases from V and 5 bases from J, with 17 bases between. The CDR3 is 14 residues long. The CDR3: CASRTRGSVDEQYF. CDR3 DNA: TGTGCCAGCAGAACTAGGGGGAGTGTCGACGAGCAGTACTTC.

The chain links TRBV4-1 to TRBJ2-7; a weak D match, TRBD2 (6 bases). Germline V gene lookup returns CDR1 MGHRA and CDR2 YSYEKL. V was shortened by 4 bases and J by 3 bases, with 22 bases between the two germline ends. This CDR3 contains 17 residues. CDR3 coding DNA: TGCGCCAGCAGCCGGTCGTTGTTAGGAGGGCTTAGCTACGAGCAGTACTTC. This gives the protein CASSRSLLGGLSYEQYF.

Regarding this clonotype: This likely comes from a read error, as the CDR3 has no conserved phenylalanine or tryptophan at its end. The DNA is left out, because the CDR3 cannot be placed on it with certainty; the CDR3 is given as TCRdb lists it. The gene calls are TRBV5-1 and TRBJ2-1; TRBD1, as called in the table, went unchecked against the DNA. CDR1 and CDR2 (germline): SGHRS, YFSETQ. 13 amino acids form the CDR3, both terminal residues included. The CDR3 reads CASSQTGGGEWFL.

The chain recombines TRBV7-9 with TRBJ2-1, with 11 bases lining up with TRBD2. CDR3 size: 16 residues. The V segment lost 4 bases and the J segment 8 bases; nucleotides outside the gene matches: 10. From germline, CDR1 is SEHNR and CDR2 FQNEAQ (reference sequence). The CDR3, as DNA: TGTGCCAGCAGCTCTACAACTAGCGGGAGTTTCTATGAGCAGTTCTTC. Residues: CASSSTTSGSFYEQFF. Drawing the rest from reference TRBV7-9 and TRBJ2-1, the complete variable domain is DTGVSQNPRHKITKRGQNVTFRCDPISEHNRLYWYRQTLGQGPEFLTYFQNEAQLEKSRLLSDRFSAERPKGSFSTLEIQRTEQGDSAMYLCASSSTTSGSFYEQFFGPGTRLTVL.

Notes on this clonotype: This may be a read error, as it is one base from a much larger clone. This chain uses TRBV12-3 or TRBV12-4 with TRBJ2-1, with 12 bases that match TRBD1. There are 16 residues in the CDR3. The CDR3 DNA reads as TGTGGCAGCAGTTCGGGACAGGGGGCTTTCTACAATGAGCAGTTCTTC. It specifies CGSSSGQGAFYNEQFF.

A remark on this clonotype: A much larger clone lies one base from this, so it may be a read error. The chain has TRBV13 and TRBJ2-7, with 9 nucleotides matching TRBD1. The CDR3 runs 18 residues. Germline values: CDR1 PRHDT, CDR2 FYEKMQ (reference sequence). CDR3 nucleotides: TGTACCAGCAGCTTAGGGTATGGTCGGACAGGGGCTTCATACGAGCAGTACTTC. Encoded protein: CTSSLGYGRTGASYEQYF.

This chain links TRBV5-1 with TRBJ2-1, with D possibly matching TRBD2 (6 bases). Germline-derived CDR1 and CDR2 are SGHRS and YFSETQ. Trimming pared 0 bases from V and 13 bases from J, leaving 20 bases between. CDR3 length: 15 residues. The CDR3 region has the DNA TGCGCCAGCAGCTTGGCGACCGCGGGGCTGGAGACCCAGTTCTTC. Translating gives CASSLATAGLETQFF.

There are many counts of this clonotype. This sequence joins TRBV4-3 and TRBJ2-2; D not certain. CDR1 LGHNA and CDR2 YSLEER come from the germline V gene. V lost 0 bases and J lost 0, with 11 bases in between. The CDR3 length is 17 residues. CDR3 amino acids: CASSQDEGYANTGELFF. In nucleotides, the CDR3 is TGCGCCAGCAGCCAAGATGAAGGCTACGCGAACACCGGGGAGCTGTTTTTT.